These 30 T cell receptor beta chains originate from one sample sequenced in a study of blood T cell repertoires in COVID-19. Using immunoSEQ multiplex PCR, the repertoire was profiled, and TCRdb retains in-frame clones only, with some absent. Among more than 100,000 clones listed, around 91% were seen once. Sequenced: peripheral blood. Receptors originate from an older woman with COVID-19, enrolled during active disease.

About this clone itself: This sample includes further DNA sequences coding for the same CDR3. The chain has TRBV5-1 and TRBJ2-7; 7 bases are a match to TRBD1. J was trimmed by 2 bases and V by 0 bases; bases with no gene match: 8. CDR3 length: 16 residues. CDR1 is SGHRS, CDR2 YFSETQ, per germline. The CDR3 nucleotides read TGCGCCAGCAGCTTGGGTGATTCCGGGACAGCCTACGAGCAGTACTTC. It codes for CASSLGDSGTAYEQYF.

The chain couples TRBV7-3 to TRBJ2-1, with 11 bases that match TRBD2. CDR1 and CDR2 from the germline V gene are SGHTA and FQGTGA. The length of the CDR3 is 15 residues. V shed 5 bases and J 6 bases; nucleotides not matched to a gene: 6. The CDR3 protein is CASSLRGLAVNEQFF. CDR3 sequence (DNA): TGTGCCAGCAGCCTAAGGGGACTAGCGGTCAATGAGCAGTTCTTC.

The rearrangement joins TRBV4-2 to TRBJ2-3, with 13 bases identical to TRBD2. V was pared by 2 bases and J by 4 bases, with 3 bases of the junction left unmatched. Germline-derived CDR1 and CDR2 are LGHNA and YNFKEQ. The CDR3 spans 16 residues. The CDR3 region is CASSQKLAGGADTQYF. Here the CDR3 DNA reads TGTGCCAGCAGCCAAAAACTAGCGGGGGGGGCAGATACGCAGTATTTT.

This clone appeared once. The chain combines TRBV14 with TRBJ2-5, with a weak D call TRBD1 (6 bases). The CDR3 spans 16 residues. Trimming stripped 2 bases from V and 3 bases from J, with 16 bases between. Looked up from germline, CDR1 is SGHDN and CDR2 is FVKESK. The CDR3 is CASSQLAGTREETQYF. Here the CDR3 DNA reads TGTGCCAGCAGCCAATTGGCCGGGACACGTGAAGAGACCCAGTACTTC.

The chain has TRBV30 and TRBJ2-7, with 8 bases fitting TRBD1. Germline loops: CDR1 GTSNPN, CDR2 SVGIG (reference sequence). The length of the CDR3 is 14 residues. The V gene end was trimmed by 4 bases and the J gene end by 0 bases; junction bases not matched to a gene: 5. The CDR3 loop is CAWNPGQASYEQYF. DNA of the CDR3: TGTGCCTGGAATCCGGGACAGGCCTCCTACGAGCAGTACTTC.

The chain joins TRBV27 to TRBJ1-1; 7 bases fit TRBD1. After removal of 5 bases from V and 0 bases from J, the junction contained 3 bases not matched to a gene. CDR1 MNHEY and CDR2 SMNVEV come from the germline V gene (reference sequence). The CDR3 is made up of 14 amino acids. CDR3 sequence (DNA): TGTGCCAGCAGTGCGACAGGGTTGAACACTGAAGCTTTCTTT. This gives the protein CASSATGLNTEAFF.

The V call is TRBV5-8, the J call TRBJ1-5; TRBD1 aligns across 7 bases. Trimming at V came to 7 bases and at J to 3 bases, leaving 13 bases not matched to a gene. The CDR3 extends over 16 amino acids. Per germline, CDR1 SGHTS and CDR2 YDEGEE. The CDR3 loop reads CASLGAPGQYNQPQHF. The CDR3 DNA is TGTGCCAGCTTGGGCGCACCGGGACAGTACAATCAGCCCCAGCATTTT.

The chain employs TRBV5-1 and TRBJ1-4, with 8 bases that match TRBD1. The CDR3 totals 14 residues. CDR1 and CDR2 from the germline V gene are SGHRS and YFSETQ. Trimming took 4 bases from V and 5 from J; bases not matched to a gene: 4. The CDR3 DNA follows: TGCGCCAGCAGCACCGGGACAGGCAATGAAAAACTGTTTTTT. Its translation is CASSTGTGNEKLFF.

This chain links TRBV5-1 with TRBJ2-1, with 9 bases lining up with TRBD2. Germline values: CDR1 SGHRS, CDR2 YFSETQ. Germline trimming cut 0 bases from V and 8 bases from J; bases unmatched to any gene: 6. This CDR3 has 15 amino acids. The CDR3 sequence is CASSLDASGVYEQFF. CDR3 coding DNA: TGCGCCAGCAGCTTGGATGCTAGCGGGGTCTATGAGCAGTTCTTC. Full variable domain (outside the CDR3, taken from reference TRBV5-1 and TRBJ2-1): KAGVTQTPRYLIKTRGQQVTLSCSPISGHRSVSWYQQTPGQGLQFLFEYFSETQRNKGNFPGRFSGRQFSNSRSEMNVSTLELGDSALYLCASSLDASGVYEQFFGPGTRLTVL.

The chain couples TRBV5-4 to TRBJ2-7; D may be TRBD1 (6 bases). The CDR3 contains 17 residues. CDR1 and CDR2 from the germline V gene are SGHNT and YYREEE (reference sequence). The V gene lost 6 bases and the J gene lost 5 bases, with 27 bases spanning the gap. CDR3 DNA: TGTGCCAGCACCCAAGGCCCTAAGACAGGTTCGGTGGACGAGCAGTACTTC. Translating gives CASTQGPKTGSVDEQYF.

The V call is TRBV6-2 or TRBV6-3, the J call TRBJ1-1; unclear D gene. Germline CDR1 MNHEY, CDR2 SVGEGT. This CDR3 contains 15 residues. Trimming stripped 0 bases from V and 2 bases from J, with 10 bases between. The CDR3, as DNA: TGTGCCAGCAGTTACTCGAATCGGGGAAACACTGAAGCTTTCTTT. Residues: CASSYSNRGNTEAFF.

The chain employs TRBV27 and TRBJ1-3; 7 bases agree with TRBD1. In germline, CDR1 is MNHEY, CDR2 SMNVEV (reference sequence). This CDR3 has 13 amino acids. The V gene end was trimmed by 10 bases and the J gene end by 8 bases; junction bases not matched to a gene: 11. CDR3 in DNA: TGTGCCACAGGGAAACAGGGGTCCGACACCATATATTTT. This encodes CATGKQGSDTIYF.

The chain uses TRBV7-8 and TRBJ2-1; TRBD2 agrees at 14 bases. This CDR3 has 15 residues. Germline V CDR1 and CDR2: SGHVS, FQNEAQ. J lost 6 bases, V lost 5 bases, and 3 bases had no gene match. CDR3 coding DNA: TGTGCCAGCAGCCCGGGACTAGCGGGGGTCAATGAGCAGTTCTTC. It encodes CASSPGLAGVNEQFF.

The chain uses TRBV6-2 or TRBV6-3 and TRBJ2-7; the D gene is possibly TRBD2 (6 bases). This CDR3 contains 13 residues. Trimming pared 5 bases from V and 5 bases from J, leaving 13 bases between. The germline gives CDR1 MNHEY, CDR2 SVGEGT. The CDR3 DNA reads as TGTGCCAGCAGTCGAAAACTAGCTCACGAGCAGTACTTC. Its protein product is CASSRKLAHEQYF.

The rearrangement joins TRBV28 to TRBJ1-2; 7 bases fit TRBD1. This CDR3 has 15 residues. From germline, CDR1 is MDHEN and CDR2 SYDVKM. V shed 3 bases, J shed 1 base, and the junction held 5 bases outside the gene matches. The CDR3 coding sequence is TGTGCCAGCAGTTTTTTGGGACAGATTAACTATGGCTACACCTTC. Protein product: CASSFLGQINYGYTF.

The V call is TRBV7-9, the J call TRBJ2-3; 9 nucleotides match TRBD1. Germline loops: CDR1 SEHNR, CDR2 FQNEAQ (reference sequence). V trimming: 8 bases; J trimming: 1 base; junction bases outside the gene matches: 1. This CDR3 spans 13 amino acids. The CDR3 bases are TGTGCCAGCTGGACAGGGGGCACAGATACGCAGTATTTT. It encodes CASWTGGTDTQYF.

The rearrangement uses TRBV5-4 and TRBJ2-7; D possibly corresponds to TRBD1 (5 bases). Looked up from germline, CDR1 is SGHNT and CDR2 is YYREEE (reference sequence). CDR3 length equals 12 residues. Trimming took off 4 bases at V and 4 bases at J, with 9 bases between the two ends. The CDR3: CASSTGPYEQYF. In DNA form, the CDR3 reads TGTGCCAGCAGCACAGGACCTTACGAGCAGTACTTC.

This chain uses TRBV7-3 with TRBJ1-1; no clear D. V shed 2 bases and J shed 0 bases, with 10 bases lying between them. Germline values: CDR1 SGHTA, CDR2 FQGTGA. CDR3 length equals 15 residues. CDR3 sequence (DNA): TGTGCCAGCAGCTTAGAGACACCCCTGAACACTGAAGCTTTCTTT. Translating it yields CASSLETPLNTEAFF.

The chain is built from TRBV19 and TRBJ2-3; D unresolved. CDR1 is LNHDA, CDR2 SQIVND, per germline (reference sequence). The ends were cut back, 2 bases at V and 4 bases at J, with 10 bases in the middle. This CDR3 comprises 14 residues. The CDR3 region has the DNA TGTGCCAGTAGTATACGTTCAGCGTCAGATACGCAGTATTTT. It yields the protein CASSIRSASDTQYF. The complete variable domain, with remaining parts taken from reference TRBV19 and TRBJ2-3, reads DGGITQSPKYLFRKEGQNVTLSCEQNLNHDAMYWYRQDPGQGLRLIYYSQIVNDFQKGDIAEGYSVSREKKESFPLTVTSAQKNPTAFYLCASSIRSASDTQYFGPGTRLTVL.

The rearrangement uses TRBV3-1 (or the pseudogene TRBV3-2) and TRBJ2-2; D might be TRBD1 (5 bases). V lost 3 bases and J lost 7, with 9 bases in between. Germline V gene lookup returns CDR1 LGHDT and CDR2 YNNKEL (reference sequence). This CDR3 has 13 residues. Written as DNA, the CDR3 is TGTGCCAGCAGCCACCGCAGGGTCGGGGAGCTGTTTTTT. Protein: CASSHRRVGELFF.

V and J are TRBV6-5 and TRBJ1-2; D may be TRBD1 (6 bases). Per the germline V gene, CDR1 is MNHEY and CDR2 is SVGAGI. The CDR3 totals 15 residues. Trimming left V 5 bases short and J 3 bases short, with 16 bases between. The CDR3 sequence is CASSRRGRGYYGYTF. For the CDR3, the DNA is TGTGCCAGCAGTCGCCGAGGCAGGGGATACTATGGCTACACCTTC.

CDR3 bases: TGTGCCATCACCTCCCAGGAATGGTCCTACGAGCAGTACTTC. Protein product: CAITSQEWSYEQYF. J is TRBJ2-7 and V is TRBV10-3; unclear D gene. V shed 7 bases and J shed 1 base, with 14 bases lying between them. Germline V lookup: CDR1 ENHRY, CDR2 SYGVKD. The CDR3 is 14 amino acids.

V is TRBV7-2 and J is TRBJ2-3; D perhaps matches TRBD1 (6 bases). Germline assignment: CDR1 SGHTA and CDR2 FQGNSA. There are 14 residues in the CDR3. Trimming shortened V by 4 bases and J by 2 bases, and 10 bases separated the two germline ends. The CDR3 sequence: CASSSRQDTDTQYF. The CDR3 DNA reads as TGTGCCAGCAGCTCCCGACAGGACACAGATACGCAGTATTTT.

The chain employs TRBV5-6 and TRBJ1-2, with a possible D match to TRBD1 (5 bases). Germline V lookup: CDR1 SGHDT, CDR2 YYEEEE. There are 14 residues in the CDR3. V dropped 0 bases and J dropped 4 bases, with 10 bases sitting between them. CDR3 residues: CASSLGRASYGYTF. For the CDR3, the DNA is TGTGCCAGCAGCTTGGGCAGGGCCAGCTATGGCTACACCTTC.

The genes are TRBV5-3 and TRBJ1-2; D remains unclear. TRBV5-3 falls under the ORF class, with uncertain function. The CDR3 has 12 residues. V lost 5 bases, J lost 0 bases, and 5 bases lay in between. In DNA form, the CDR3 reads TGTGCCAGAAGTACAACTAACTATGGCTACACCTTC. It codes for CARSTTNYGYTF.

The gene calls are TRBV24-1 and TRBJ1-4; the match to TRBD1 covers 7 bases. This CDR3 is built from 14 residues. Germline values: CDR1 KGHDR, CDR2 SFDVKD. V lost 4 bases and J lost 10; bases outside the gene matches: 8. The CDR3 loop is CATSDLGHRGKLFF. The CDR3 DNA reads TGTGCCACCAGTGACTTGGGACACAGGGGAAAACTGTTTTTT.

The rearrangement links TRBV3-1 (or the pseudogene TRBV3-2) to TRBJ2-5; 10 bases match TRBD2. The germline gives CDR1 LGHDT, CDR2 YNNKEL (reference sequence). The CDR3 length is 17 residues. Losses at the gene ends were 0 bases for V and 2 bases for J; bases not matched to a gene: 6. The CDR3 DNA sequence: TGTGCCAGCAGCCAAGATGGACTAGCGGTTAGACAAGAGACCCAGTACTTC. Translated: CASSQDGLAVRQETQYF.

V and J are TRBV7-2 and TRBJ1-4; no firm D call. Trimming cost V 7 bases and J 0 bases, with 9 bases left between them. In germline, CDR1 is SGHTA, CDR2 FQGNSA. This CDR3 contains 14 residues. CDR3 protein: CASKLFTTNEKLFF. The CDR3 bases are TGTGCCAGCAAACTTTTCACAACTAATGAAAAACTGTTTTTT.

This clone turned up a few times. The chain joins TRBV7-2 to TRBJ2-7; 10 bases agree with TRBD1. The CDR3 sequence is 15 residues long. V shed 5 bases, J shed 7 bases, and the junction held 11 bases outside the gene matches. Per the germline V gene, CDR1 is SGHTA and CDR2 is FQGNSA. The CDR3 region has the DNA TGTGCCAGCAGCCCTTGGGACAGGGGAGGACAGGAGCAGTACTTC. Its translation: CASSPWDRGGQEQYF.

This chain uses TRBV10-3 with TRBJ1-2; 7 nucleotides agree with TRBD1. CDR1 and CDR2 (germline): ENHRY, SYGVKD. The CDR3 runs to 13 residues. J lost 2 bases, V lost 6 bases, and 3 bases had no gene match. In DNA, the CDR3 is TGTGCCATCAGACAGGGGCTGAACTATGGCTACACCTTC. It encodes CAIRQGLNYGYTF.